Listed below are T cell receptor beta chains from one sample, sequenced in a study of T cell responses to AZD1222 COVID-19 vaccine. Profiled with immunoSEQ multiplex PCR; TCRdb holds only in-frame clones, not every one. The profile covers approximately 130,000 clones, with approximately 82% appearing a single time and 27% taken by the ten largest. The sample was peripheral blood, taken 28 days after the second AZD1222 dose. The receptors here all came from an adult who received the AZD1222 COVID-19 vaccine. CDR3s include the opening cysteine and the closing phenylalanine or tryptophan. The order of the fields is J gene, D gene, clone size, V gene, CDR3 protein, CDR3 DNA. D genes are given only for firm matches. Expanded clones are given a class, and other clones once, few, many or no size at all.

TRBJ1-1,NA,NA,TRBV19,CASSISRGGTEAFF,TGTGCCAGTAGTATAAGTCGGGGGGGCACTGAAGCTTTCTTT
TRBJ1-6,NA,NA,TRBV4-3,CASSQDQGSPLHF,TGCGCCAGCAGCCAAGATCAGGGTTCACCCCTCCACTTT
TRBJ1-2,NA,NA,TRBV27,CASSHGALYGYTF,TGTGCCAGCAGCCACGGCGCCCTCTATGGCTACACCTTC
TRBJ1-2,NA,NA,TRBV5-1,CASSLSRDGYGYTF,TGCGCCAGCAGCTTGTCCCGGGACGGCTATGGCTACACCTTC
TRBJ2-3,TRBD2,NA,TRBV6-2/TRBV6-3,CASSYPWTSGVSYTQYF,TGTGCCAGCAGTTATCCCTGGACTAGCGGGGTGTCCTATACGCAGTATTTT
TRBJ1-1,TRBD1,NA,TRBV5-8,CASSLGTGGTEAFF,TGTGCCAGCAGCTTGGGGACAGGGGGCACTGAAGCTTTCTTT
TRBJ2-2,NA,NA,TRBV3-1/TRBV3-2,CASSLGEGATGELFF,TGTGCCAGCAGCCTCGGGGAGGGGGCAACCGGGGAGCTGTTTTTT
TRBJ1-2,TRBD1,NA,TRBV10-1,CASSERTGGSGYTF,TGCGCCAGCAGTGAAAGGACAGGGGGATCGGGCTACACCTTC
TRBJ2-5,TRBD2,NA,TRBV28,CASGTPGRVGETQYF,TGTGCCAGCGGCACCCCAGGGAGGGTAGGGGAGACCCAGTACTTC
TRBJ1-2,NA,NA,TRBV12-3/TRBV12-4,CASSFQGPGGYTF,TGTGCCAGCAGTTTTCAGGGGCCAGGAGGCTACACCTTC
TRBJ1-3,TRBD1,NA,TRBV10-3,CAIAGGTVSGNTIYF,TGTGCCATTGCAGGGGGGACAGTCTCTGGAAACACCATATATTTT
TRBJ1-5,NA,NA,TRBV7-9,CASSLEGPGIQPQHF,TGTGCCAGCAGCTTAGAGGGCCCAGGAATTCAGCCCCAGCATTTT
TRBJ2-3,NA,few,TRBV2,CASEPTHSTDTQYF,TGTGCCAGCGAACCCACCCATAGCACAGATACGCAGTATTTT
TRBJ1-1,TRBD1,NA,TRBV20-1,CSASWGQGNGAFF,TGCAGTGCTAGTTGGGGACAGGGCAACGGAGCTTTCTTT
TRBJ2-7,TRBD1,NA,TRBV28,CASSYRDRGYF,TGTGCCAGCAGTTACAGGGACAGGGGGTACTTC
TRBJ1-6,NA,NA,TRBV7-9,CASSLAQGFGSPLHF,TGTGCCAGCAGCTTAGCGCAAGGATTTGGTTCACCCCTCCACTTT
TRBJ2-1,TRBD1,NA,TRBV7-2,CASSPRTGPNEQFF,TGTGCCAGCAGCCCCCGGACAGGGCCCAATGAGCAGTTCTTC
TRBJ1-4,NA,once,TRBV6-5,CASSVNFEKLFF,TGTGCCAGCAGCGTCAATTTCGAAAAACTGTTTTTT
TRBJ2-7,TRBD2,once,TRBV6-2/TRBV6-3,CASSYRASGTSYPYEQYF,TGTGCCAGCAGTTACCGGGCGTCCGGGACTAGCTACCCCTACGAGCAGTACTTC
TRBJ1-2,TRBD1,NA,TRBV6-1,CASSDGQGARNGYTF,TGTGCCAGCAGTGATGGACAGGGAGCAAGGAATGGCTACACCTTC
TRBJ1-4,NA,NA,TRBV28,CASSFAGTVGEKLFF,TGTGCCAGCAGTTTTGCCGGGACCGTAGGTGAAAAACTGTTTTTT
TRBJ1-3,NA,NA,TRBV7-9,CASSLQGSGNTIYF,TGTGCCAGCAGCTTACAGGGGTCTGGAAACACCATATATTTT
TRBJ1-2,TRBD1,NA,TRBV27,CASSPHRGDLYGYTF,TGTGCCAGCAGTCCCCACAGGGGTGATCTCTATGGCTACACCTTC